This T cell receptor beta chain was retrieved from a study of regulatory T cells in long-lasting Graves disease. The CDR3 extends over 14 amino acids. In germline, CDR1 is DFQATT, CDR2 SNEGSKA (reference sequence). Trimming removed 5 bases from V and 6 bases from J, with 20 bases in between. The authors built TCR beta libraries using iRepertoire HTBI primers and Arm-PCR of CDR3 regions. TCRdb processed the multiplex PCR reads anew with MiXCR; each CDR3 protein has one entry. In the table there are hundreds of thousands of distinct CDR3 sequences, 13% of which are singletons. The time point denotes: newly diagnosed GD, antithyroid drugs for less than 3 months. Researchers made the TCR library from RNA that was extracted from PBMCs. EDTA tubes collected 7.5 to 9.5 milliliters of peripheral blood. Points from the study as a whole: Authors noted too few samples as a limitation.

This clonotype was detected a few times. The antigen is not known. The data were also submitted as part of a second study, on T cells in Graves' hyperthyroidism and ophthalmopathy.

The sequences come from peripheral blood mononuclear cells (PBMCs), collected at new diagnosis, from a patient treated with antithyroid drugs. The sequence was obtained from a man under 40 with Graves disease. The chain couples TRBV20-1 to TRBJ2-7; no definite D call. CDR3 residues: CSASPRATAAEQYF. DNA of the CDR3: TGCAGTGCTTCTCCCCGGGCGACCGCGGCCGAGCAGTACTTC.